A selection of T cell receptor beta chains follows, all from one sample in a study of CD8+CD57+ T cells in acquired aplastic anemia. TCRdb re-analysed the reads in MiXCR, keeping a single row per CDR3 protein. The sample lists hundreds of thousands of distinct CDR3 sequences; approximately 33% were seen once. Sequenced sample: sorted CD4+, CD8+, or CD8+CD57+ T cells (not recorded which) from PBMCs. These receptors came from a human donor with aplastic anemia. CDR3s include the opening cysteine and the closing phenylalanine or tryptophan. The order of the fields is V gene, J gene, clone size, D gene, CDR3 protein, CDR3 DNA. D genes are given only for firm matches. The size field is filled for only some rows; it gives once, few, many or a size class.

v_call: TRBV7-3
j_call: TRBJ2-3
clone_size: few
d_call: -
cdr3_aa: CASSFGRGTDTQYF
cdr3_nt: TGTGCCAGCAGCTTTGGCCGGGGCACAGATACGCAGTATTTT

v_call: TRBV12-3/TRBV12-4
j_call: TRBJ1-1
clone_size: -
d_call: TRBD1
cdr3_aa: CASRRRQGEGTEAFF
cdr3_nt: TGTGCCAGCAGGCGGAGACAGGGGGAAGGCACTGAAGCTTTCTTT

v_call: TRBV5-8
j_call: TRBJ1-5
clone_size: few
d_call: -
cdr3_aa: CASSLAGQPVEPQHF
cdr3_nt: TGTGCCAGCAGCTTGGCTGGGCAGCCTGTGGAGCCCCAGCATTTT

v_call: TRBV7-9
j_call: TRBJ2-7
clone_size: many
d_call: -
cdr3_aa: CASSPPSGGGEQYF
cdr3_nt: TGTGCCAGCAGCCCCCCATCCGGCGGAGGGGAGCAGTACTTC

v_call: TRBV7-3
j_call: TRBJ2-2
clone_size: -
d_call: -
cdr3_aa: CASHLRPFIFAGELFF
cdr3_nt: TGTGCCAGCCACCTTCGCCCGTTCATCTTCGCGGGGGAGCTGTTTTTT

v_call: TRBV7-7
j_call: TRBJ2-6
clone_size: many
d_call: TRBD2
cdr3_aa: CASSPLPGGAGANVLTF
cdr3_nt: TGTGCTAGCAGCCCTCTGCCGGGGGGAGCTGGGGCCAACGTCCTGACTTTC

v_call: TRBV9
j_call: TRBJ1-5
clone_size: many
d_call: TRBD1
cdr3_aa: CASSAGTGSNQPQHF
cdr3_nt: TGTGCCAGCAGCGCCGGGACAGGGTCCAATCAGCCCCAGCATTTT

v_call: TRBV20-1
j_call: TRBJ1-4
clone_size: -
d_call: -
cdr3_aa: CSASKTEHATNEKLFF
cdr3_nt: TGCAGTGCTAGTAAGACAGAGCACGCAACTAATGAAAAACTGTTTTTT

v_call: TRBV2
j_call: TRBJ1-6
clone_size: many
d_call: -
cdr3_aa: CASSEPMTNSPLHF
cdr3_nt: TGTGCCAGCAGTGAACCGATGACTAATTCACCCCTCCACTTT

v_call: TRBV20-1
j_call: TRBJ2-7
clone_size: -
d_call: TRBD1
cdr3_aa: CSATIPGQGAYEQYF
cdr3_nt: TGCAGTGCGACTATCCCGGGACAGGGGGCCTACGAGCAGTACTTC

v_call: TRBV19
j_call: TRBJ1-6
clone_size: -
d_call: -
cdr3_aa: CASTDEVGYLLHF
cdr3_nt: TGTGCCAGTACCGATGAGGTGGGGTACCTACTCCACTTT

v_call: TRBV7-2
j_call: TRBJ2-7
clone_size: many
d_call: TRBD1
cdr3_aa: CASRKETGYGYEQYF
cdr3_nt: TGTGCCAGCAGAAAAGAGACAGGGTACGGCTACGAGCAGTACTTC

v_call: TRBV2
j_call: TRBJ1-1
clone_size: -
d_call: -
cdr3_aa: CASRKDSEAFF
cdr3_nt: TGTGCCAGCAGGAAGGACAGTGAAGCTTTCTTT

v_call: TRBV24-1
j_call: TRBJ2-3
clone_size: many
d_call: TRBD2
cdr3_aa: CATSDRTSGDTDTQYF
cdr3_nt: TGTGCCACCAGTGACAGGACTAGCGGAGACACAGATACGCAGTATTTT

v_call: TRBV15
j_call: TRBJ2-5
clone_size: -
d_call: -
cdr3_aa: CAASSLDTGQETQYF
cdr3_nt: TGTGCCGCCAGCAGCTTGGATACGGGTCAAGAGACCCAGTACTTC

v_call: TRBV10-3
j_call: TRBJ2-7
clone_size: many
d_call: TRBD2
cdr3_aa: CAIGLADLSEQYF
cdr3_nt: TGTGCCATCGGCCTAGCGGACCTCTCCGAGCAGTACTTC

v_call: TRBV11-1
j_call: TRBJ2-1
clone_size: -
d_call: -
cdr3_aa: CASSAQGGRNNYNEQFF
cdr3_nt: TGTGCCAGCAGCGCCCAGGGTGGGCGGAATAATTACAATGAGCAGTTCTTC

v_call: TRBV6-2/TRBV6-3
j_call: TRBJ1-5
clone_size: -
d_call: -
cdr3_aa: CASSSDGNSNQPQHF
cdr3_nt: TGTGCCAGCAGTTCGGACGGAAATAGCAATCAGCCCCAGCATTTT

v_call: TRBV2
j_call: TRBJ1-6
clone_size: -
d_call: -
cdr3_aa: CASRERVARNPPLHF
cdr3_nt: TGTGCCAGCAGAGAGAGGGTCGCGCGGAATCCACCCCTCCACTTT

v_call: TRBV10-3
j_call: TRBJ2-7
clone_size: few
d_call: TRBD1
cdr3_aa: CAISDRTGGAYEQYF
cdr3_nt: TGTGCCATCAGTGACCGGACAGGGGGGGCCTACGAGCAGTACTTC

v_call: TRBV6-1
j_call: TRBJ1-5
clone_size: few
d_call: -
cdr3_aa: CASSTVLSNQPQHF
cdr3_nt: TGTGCCAGTTCGACAGTGCTTAGCAATCAGCCCCAGCATTTT

v_call: TRBV20-1
j_call: TRBJ1-2
clone_size: -
d_call: -
cdr3_aa: CSARGAGANYGYTF
cdr3_nt: TGCAGTGCTAGAGGGGCCGGAGCTAACTATGGCTACACCTTC

v_call: TRBV2
j_call: TRBJ1-6
clone_size: many
d_call: -
cdr3_aa: CASSEQGANSPLHF
cdr3_nt: TGTGCCAGCAGTGAACAGGGTGCAAATTCACCCCTCCACTTT

v_call: TRBV13
j_call: TRBJ1-3
clone_size: -
d_call: -
cdr3_aa: CASSLITPKMGGNTIYF
cdr3_nt: TGTGCCAGCAGCTTAATCACACCCAAGATGGGAGGAAACACCATATATTTT

v_call: TRBV19
j_call: TRBJ2-1
clone_size: -
d_call: -
cdr3_aa: CASRASSVLMGQFF
cdr3_nt: TGTGCCAGTCGAGCCAGTAGCGTTCTCATGGGGCAGTTCTTC

v_call: TRBV13
j_call: TRBJ2-7
clone_size: -
d_call: TRBD1
cdr3_aa: CASSSRDRGAEQYF
cdr3_nt: TGTGCCAGCAGCTCCCGGGACAGGGGGGCCGAGCAGTACTTC

v_call: TRBV7-3
j_call: TRBJ2-3
clone_size: -
d_call: TRBD2
cdr3_aa: CASSSPGLAASTDTQYF
cdr3_nt: TGTGCCAGCAGCTCCCCGGGACTAGCAGCTAGCACAGATACGCAGTATTTT

v_call: TRBV20-1
j_call: TRBJ1-2
clone_size: many
d_call: -
cdr3_aa: CSATLRGPGYTF
cdr3_nt: TGCAGTGCTACTTTGAGGGGTCCTGGCTACACCTTC

v_call: TRBV20-1
j_call: TRBJ2-7
clone_size: many
d_call: -
cdr3_aa: CSGSGGRQGREQYF
cdr3_nt: TGCAGTGGGTCGGGGGGCCGACAGGGAAGGGAGCAGTACTTC

v_call: TRBV13
j_call: TRBJ1-1
clone_size: few
d_call: -
cdr3_aa: CASSLVQGYTEAFF
cdr3_nt: TGTGCCAGCAGCTTAGTCCAGGGGTACACTGAAGCTTTCTTT

v_call: TRBV2
j_call: TRBJ2-5
clone_size: many
d_call: -
cdr3_aa: CASRVQPSSRETQYF
cdr3_nt: TGTGCCAGCAGGGTGCAACCTTCCAGTCGGGAGACCCAGTACTTC

v_call: TRBV5-5
j_call: TRBJ1-6
clone_size: once
d_call: -
cdr3_aa: CASSLVSEVNSPLHF
cdr3_nt: TGTGCCAGCAGCTTGGTTTCGGAGGTTAATTCACCCCTCCACTTT

v_call: TRBV20-1
j_call: TRBJ2-7
clone_size: -
d_call: TRBD1
cdr3_aa: CSAQTGQRIYEQYF
cdr3_nt: TGCAGTGCTCAGACGGGACAGCGGATCTACGAGCAGTACTTC

v_call: TRBV12-3/TRBV12-4
j_call: TRBJ1-2
clone_size: many
d_call: -
cdr3_aa: CASSSGRTIGGYTF
cdr3_nt: TGTGCCAGCAGTTCAGGGCGGACAATCGGTGGCTACACCTTC

v_call: TRBV2
j_call: TRBJ1-3
clone_size: many
d_call: -
cdr3_aa: CASSEWGVGNTIYF
cdr3_nt: TGTGCCAGCAGTGAATGGGGGGTTGGAAACACCATATATTTT

v_call: TRBV30
j_call: TRBJ1-5
clone_size: -
d_call: -
cdr3_aa: CAWSSGVKNQPQHF
cdr3_nt: TGTGCCTGGAGTTCGGGGGTAAAAAATCAGCCCCAGCATTTT

v_call: TRBV20-1
j_call: TRBJ2-7
clone_size: many
d_call: -
cdr3_aa: CSASPTVYEAGEQYF
cdr3_nt: TGCAGTGCTAGCCCCACGGTCTATGAGGCCGGCGAGCAGTACTTC

v_call: TRBV29-1
j_call: TRBJ2-7
clone_size: -
d_call: TRBD2
cdr3_aa: CSVESVQLAGPYEQYF
cdr3_nt: TGCAGCGTTGAATCAGTCCAACTAGCGGGGCCCTACGAGCAGTACTTC

v_call: TRBV12-3/TRBV12-4
j_call: TRBJ1-1
clone_size: -
d_call: -
cdr3_aa: CASSPVIMNTEAFF
cdr3_nt: TGTGCCAGCAGTCCCGTGATAATGAACACTGAAGCTTTCTTT

v_call: TRBV9
j_call: TRBJ2-5
clone_size: many
d_call: TRBD2
cdr3_aa: CASSATSGGEETQYF
cdr3_nt: TGTGCCAGCAGCGCAACTAGCGGGGGGGAAGAGACCCAGTACTTC

v_call: TRBV20-1
j_call: TRBJ1-1
clone_size: few
d_call: -
cdr3_aa: CSASPGTNTEAFF
cdr3_nt: TGCAGTGCTAGTCCAGGGACGAACACTGAAGCTTTCTTT

v_call: TRBV7-2
j_call: TRBJ2-7
clone_size: many
d_call: TRBD2
cdr3_aa: CASTGGVAGYEQYF
cdr3_nt: TGTGCCAGCACCGGGGGGGTGGCGGGATACGAGCAGTACTTC

v_call: TRBV5-1
j_call: TRBJ1-2
clone_size: many
d_call: -
cdr3_aa: CASSLDGSYGYTF
cdr3_nt: TGTGCCAGCAGTTTGGACGGATCCTATGGCTACACCTTC

v_call: TRBV2
j_call: TRBJ1-5
clone_size: once
d_call: -
cdr3_aa: CASRPAREVPQHF
cdr3_nt: TGTGCCAGCCGTCCCGCCAGGGAAGTGCCCCAGCATTTT

v_call: TRBV13
j_call: TRBJ1-1
clone_size: few
d_call: -
cdr3_aa: CASSSQPSTEAFF
cdr3_nt: TGTGCCAGCAGCTCACAGCCGTCCACTGAAGCTTTCTTT

v_call: TRBV10-1
j_call: TRBJ2-7
clone_size: -
d_call: -
cdr3_aa: CAFARTDTYEQYF
cdr3_nt: TGTGCCTTTGCAAGGACGGACACCTACGAGCAGTACTTC

v_call: TRBV20-1
j_call: TRBJ1-2
clone_size: -
d_call: TRBD1
cdr3_aa: CSAQGQGGYTF
cdr3_nt: TGCAGTGCGCAAGGACAGGGTGGCTACACCTTC

v_call: TRBV20-1
j_call: TRBJ2-7
clone_size: many
d_call: -
cdr3_aa: CSALPTVSSYEQYF
cdr3_nt: TGCAGTGCCCTCCCGACAGTAAGCTCCTACGAGCAGTACTTC

v_call: TRBV7-2
j_call: TRBJ1-2
clone_size: few
d_call: -
cdr3_aa: CASSQDFGVSYGYTF
cdr3_nt: TGTGCCAGCAGCCAAGATTTCGGCGTATCCTATGGCTACACCTTC

v_call: TRBV10-2
j_call: TRBJ2-1
clone_size: many
d_call: -
cdr3_aa: CASSRGGAQASYNEQFF
cdr3_nt: TGCGCCAGCAGTAGGGGGGGGGCGCAAGCCTCCTACAATGAGCAGTTCTTC

v_call: TRBV14
j_call: TRBJ1-6
clone_size: -
d_call: -
cdr3_aa: CASSQEQQGGHYNSPLHF
cdr3_nt: TGTGCCAGCAGCCAAGAACAGCAGGGAGGTCACTATAATTCACCCCTCCACTTT